Listed here are 10 T cell receptor beta chains from one sample, sequenced in a study of blood T cell repertoires in COVID-19. TCRdb's table, derived via immunoSEQ multiplex PCR, lists solely in-frame clones and lacks some. The profile shows over 200,000 clones, about 90% of them singletons. Input material: peripheral blood. Every receptor here comes from a man in his sixties with COVID-19, enrolled during active disease.

The chain carries TRBV5-1 and TRBJ1-1; D unresolved. The CDR3 runs 15 residues. The germline V and J ends were trimmed by 4 bases and 2 bases, with 15 bases remaining between them. The germline V gene encodes CDR1 SGHRS and CDR2 YFSETQ. The CDR3 bases are TGCGCCAGCAGCCTCCAGGACGGGATTAACACTGAAGCTTTCTTT. Translated, it gives CASSLQDGINTEAFF.

V and J are TRBV6-6 and TRBJ1-5; 7 nucleotides align to TRBD1. The V gene's germline CDR1 is MNHNY and CDR2 SVGAGI (reference sequence). This CDR3 spans 15 amino acids. Trimming removed 2 bases from V and 6 bases from J; junction bases left unmatched: 7. The CDR3 coding sequence is TGTGCCAGCAGTTACGAGGAGGGGGCGGGTCAGCCCCAGCATTTT. This gives the protein CASSYEEGAGQPQHF.

The gene calls are TRBV6-6 and TRBJ1-6; 7 positions agree with TRBD1. Losses at the gene ends were 6 bases for V and 7 bases for J; bases not matched to a gene: 6. CDR3 length: 14 amino acids. The germline V gene has CDR1 MNHNY and CDR2 SVGAGI (reference sequence). The CDR3 nucleotides are TGTGCCAGCAGCTTAACAGGGGAGAATTCACCCCTCCACTTT. This codes for CASSLTGENSPLHF.

The V call is TRBV4-3, the J call TRBJ2-4; D ambiguous. The length of the CDR3 is 15 residues. Germline CDR1 is LGHNA and CDR2 is YSLEER. V lost 1 base, J lost 6 bases, and 13 bases lay in between. The CDR3 sequence is CASSQGDFLGNIQYF. CDR3 nucleotide sequence: TGCGCCAGCAGCCAAGGTGACTTTCTTGGAAACATTCAGTACTTC.

In regard to this clone: One end of the junction fails to match germline, which may point to a read error. The rearrangement joins TRBV12-3 or TRBV12-4 to TRBJ1-2; D gene uncertain. The CDR3 consists of 11 residues. The CDR3 spells CASSSQFGPHF. CDR3 nucleotides: TGTGCCAGCAGTTCACAGTTTGGGCCGCACTTC.

CDR3 coding DNA: TGTGCCAGCAGCCAAGGTTTCGCGGGATCGACCTACGAGCAGTACTTC. The encoded protein is CASSQGFAGSTYEQYF. The J gene is TRBJ2-7, the V gene TRBV4-2; tentatively, D is TRBD2 (6 bases). This CDR3 comprises 16 residues. V was pared by 1 base and J by 2 bases, with 15 bases between. CDR1 LGHNA and CDR2 YNFKEQ come from the germline V gene.

The chain joins TRBV5-1 to TRBJ2-3, with 15 nucleotides matching TRBD2. The trim removed 4 bases at V and 9 bases at J, leaving 9 bases unmatched. Germline CDR1 reads SGHRS; CDR2 reads YFSETQ. The CDR3 extends over 16 amino acids. The CDR3 protein is CASSARTSGGAETQYF. CDR3 sequence (DNA): TGCGCCAGCAGCGCTCGGACTAGCGGGGGGGCCGAAACGCAGTATTTT.

The chain joins TRBV29-1 to TRBJ2-7, with D possibly being TRBD2 (6 bases). V was trimmed by 5 bases and J by 3 bases, leaving 11 bases between them. The germline V gene encodes CDR1 SQVTM and CDR2 ANQGSEA. The CDR3 runs 12 residues. The CDR3 loop reads CSVKGSGYEQYF. CDR3 coding DNA: TGCAGCGTTAAGGGTAGCGGCTACGAGCAGTACTTC.

This sequence joins TRBV24-1 and TRBJ2-1, with 12 bases fitting TRBD2. The trim removed 5 bases at V and 6 bases at J, leaving 10 bases unmatched. The CDR3 extends over 17 amino acids. In germline, CDR1 is KGHDR, CDR2 SFDVKD. CDR3 residues: CATSGQEGLAGRNEQFF. CDR3 coding DNA: TGTGCCACCAGTGGACAGGAGGGACTAGCGGGCCGCAATGAGCAGTTCTTC.

V and J are TRBV28 and TRBJ2-1; 7 nucleotides agree with TRBD2. The V segment lost 5 bases and the J segment 0 bases; nucleotides outside the gene matches: 7. The CDR3 is made up of 16 amino acids. Germline CDR1 is MDHEN and CDR2 is SYDVKM. CDR3 DNA sequence: TGTGCCAGCAGTCATACCAGCGGGGCCTCCTACAATGAGCAGTTCTTC. Translating it yields CASSHTSGASYNEQFF.